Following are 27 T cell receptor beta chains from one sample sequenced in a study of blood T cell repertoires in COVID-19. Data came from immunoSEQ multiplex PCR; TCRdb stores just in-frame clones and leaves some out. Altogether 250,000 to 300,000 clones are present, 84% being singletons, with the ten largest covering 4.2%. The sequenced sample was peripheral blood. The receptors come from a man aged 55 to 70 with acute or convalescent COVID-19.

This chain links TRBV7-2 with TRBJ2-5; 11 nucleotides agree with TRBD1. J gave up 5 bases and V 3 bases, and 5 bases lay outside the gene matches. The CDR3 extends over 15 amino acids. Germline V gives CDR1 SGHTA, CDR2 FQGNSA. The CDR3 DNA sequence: TGTGCCAGCAGCTTCCGGGACAGGGGGAGTGAGACCCAGTACTTC. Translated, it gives CASSFRDRGSETQYF.

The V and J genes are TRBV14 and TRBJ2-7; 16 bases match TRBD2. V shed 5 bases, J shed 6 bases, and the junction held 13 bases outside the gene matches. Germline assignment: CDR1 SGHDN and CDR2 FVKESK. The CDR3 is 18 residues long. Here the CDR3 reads CASSARGLAGGRRGEQYF. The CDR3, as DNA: TGTGCCAGCAGCGCCCGGGGACTAGCGGGAGGGCGGAGGGGCGAGCAGTACTTC.

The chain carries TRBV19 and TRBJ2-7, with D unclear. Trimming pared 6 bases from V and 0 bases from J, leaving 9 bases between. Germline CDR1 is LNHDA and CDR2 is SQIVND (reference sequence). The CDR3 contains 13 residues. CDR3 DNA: TGTGCCAGTAGGGCACAGATCTCCTACGAGCAGTACTTC. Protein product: CASRAQISYEQYF.

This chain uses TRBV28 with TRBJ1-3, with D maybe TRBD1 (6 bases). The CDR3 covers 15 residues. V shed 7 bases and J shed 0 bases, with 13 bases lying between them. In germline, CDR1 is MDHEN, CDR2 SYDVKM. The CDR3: CASTKLRGSGNTIYF. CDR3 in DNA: TGTGCCAGCACCAAACTCAGGGGCTCTGGAAACACCATATATTTT.

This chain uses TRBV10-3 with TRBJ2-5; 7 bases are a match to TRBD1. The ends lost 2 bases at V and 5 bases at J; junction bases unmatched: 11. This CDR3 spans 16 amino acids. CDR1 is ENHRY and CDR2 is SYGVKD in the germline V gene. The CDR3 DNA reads TGTGCCATCAGTGAGGCCACAGGGGTGGATTACGAGACCCAGTACTTC. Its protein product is CAISEATGVDYETQYF.

The CDR3 bases are TGCGCCAGCACGAAACAAGAGAACACTGAAGCTTTCTTT. It encodes CASTKQENTEAFF. This sequence joins TRBV5-1 and TRBJ1-1, with no clear D. CDR3 length: 13 residues. CDR1 and CDR2 (germline): SGHRS, YFSETQ. Trimming pared 6 bases from V and 1 base from J, leaving 10 bases between.

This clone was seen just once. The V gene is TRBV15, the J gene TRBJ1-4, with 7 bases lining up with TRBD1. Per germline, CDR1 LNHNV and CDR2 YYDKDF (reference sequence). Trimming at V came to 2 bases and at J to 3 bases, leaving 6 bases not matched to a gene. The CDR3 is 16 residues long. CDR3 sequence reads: CATSRLKGAANEKLFF. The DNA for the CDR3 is TGTGCCACCAGCAGATTAAAGGGGGCGGCTAATGAAAAACTGTTTTTT.

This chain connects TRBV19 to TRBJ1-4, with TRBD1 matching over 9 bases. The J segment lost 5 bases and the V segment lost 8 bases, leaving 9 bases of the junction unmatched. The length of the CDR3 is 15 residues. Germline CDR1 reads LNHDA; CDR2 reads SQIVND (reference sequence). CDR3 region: CASSPYRGPNEKLFF. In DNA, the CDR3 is TGTGCCAGTTCTCCTTACAGGGGGCCCAATGAAAAACTGTTTTTT.

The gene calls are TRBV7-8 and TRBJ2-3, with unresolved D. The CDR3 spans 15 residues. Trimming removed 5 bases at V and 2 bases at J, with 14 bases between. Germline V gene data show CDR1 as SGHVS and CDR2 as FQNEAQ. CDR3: CASSHRLKHTDTQYF. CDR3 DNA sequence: TGTGCCAGCAGCCACCGACTCAAGCACACAGATACGCAGTATTTT.

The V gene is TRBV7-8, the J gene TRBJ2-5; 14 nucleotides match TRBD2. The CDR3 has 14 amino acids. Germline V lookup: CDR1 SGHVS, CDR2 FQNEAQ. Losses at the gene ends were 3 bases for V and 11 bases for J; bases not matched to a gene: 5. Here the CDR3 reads CASSLGLAGESQYF. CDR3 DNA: TGTGCCAGCAGCTTGGGACTAGCGGGAGAATCACAGTACTTC. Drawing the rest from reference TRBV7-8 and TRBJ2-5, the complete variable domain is GAGVSQSPRYKVAKRGQDVALRCDPISGHVSLFWYQQALGQGPEFLTYFQNEAQLDKSGLPSDRFFAERPEGSVSTLKIQRTQQEDSAVYLCASSLGLAGESQYFGPGTRLLVL.

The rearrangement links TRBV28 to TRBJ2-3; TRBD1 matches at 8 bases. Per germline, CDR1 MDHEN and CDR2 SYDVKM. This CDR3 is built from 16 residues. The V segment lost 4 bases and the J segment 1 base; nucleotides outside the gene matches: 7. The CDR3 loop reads CASSSAGGEGTDTQYF. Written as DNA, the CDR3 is TGTGCCAGCAGTTCAGCAGGGGGCGAGGGCACAGATACGCAGTATTTT. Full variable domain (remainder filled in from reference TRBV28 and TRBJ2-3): DVKVTQSSRYLVKRTGEKVFLECVQDMDHENMFWYRQDPGLGLRLIYFSYDVKMKEKGDIPEGYSVSREKKERFSLILESASTNQTSMYLCASSSAGGEGTDTQYFGPGTRLTVL.

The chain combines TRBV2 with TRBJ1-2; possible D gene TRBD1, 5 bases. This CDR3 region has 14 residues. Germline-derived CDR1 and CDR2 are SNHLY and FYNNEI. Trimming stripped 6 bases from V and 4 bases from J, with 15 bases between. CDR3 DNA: TGTGCCAGCAGCTCAGGGCCTCCTCGCTATGGCTACACCTTC. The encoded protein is CASSSGPPRYGYTF.

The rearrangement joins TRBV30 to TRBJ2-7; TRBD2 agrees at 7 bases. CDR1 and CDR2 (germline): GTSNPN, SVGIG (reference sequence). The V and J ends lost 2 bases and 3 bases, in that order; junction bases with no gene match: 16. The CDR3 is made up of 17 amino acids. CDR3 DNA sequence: TGTGCCTGGAGTATCGGCGCGGGGGTGGCGGGGTACTACGAGCAGTACTTC. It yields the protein CAWSIGAGVAGYYEQYF.

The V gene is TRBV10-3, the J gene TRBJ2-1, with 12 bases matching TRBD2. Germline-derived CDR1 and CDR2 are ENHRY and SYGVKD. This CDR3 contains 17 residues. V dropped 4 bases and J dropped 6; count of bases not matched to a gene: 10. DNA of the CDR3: TGTGCCATCAGTGGATACCCTAGCGGGGGGGCCGTCAATGAGCAGTTCTTC. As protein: CAISGYPSGGAVNEQFF.

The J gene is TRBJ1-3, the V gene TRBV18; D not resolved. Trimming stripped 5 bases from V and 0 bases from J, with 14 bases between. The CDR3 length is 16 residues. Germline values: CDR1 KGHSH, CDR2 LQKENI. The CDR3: CASSTTLVSSGNTIYF. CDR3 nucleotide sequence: TGTGCCAGCTCAACCACCCTCGTGAGCTCTGGAAACACCATATATTTT.

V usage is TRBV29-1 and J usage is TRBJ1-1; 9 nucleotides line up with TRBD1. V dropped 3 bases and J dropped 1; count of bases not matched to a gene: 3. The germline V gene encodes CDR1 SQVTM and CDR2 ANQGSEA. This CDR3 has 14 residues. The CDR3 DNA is TGCAGCGTTGATGTGGGACAGGGGAACACTGAAGCTTTCTTT. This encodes CSVDVGQGNTEAFF.

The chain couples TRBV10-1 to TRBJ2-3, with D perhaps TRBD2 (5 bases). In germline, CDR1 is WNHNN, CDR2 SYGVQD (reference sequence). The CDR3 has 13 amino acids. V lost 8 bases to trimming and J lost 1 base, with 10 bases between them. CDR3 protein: CASAGRGTDTQYF. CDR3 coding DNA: TGCGCCAGCGCGGGCCGGGGCACAGATACGCAGTATTTT.

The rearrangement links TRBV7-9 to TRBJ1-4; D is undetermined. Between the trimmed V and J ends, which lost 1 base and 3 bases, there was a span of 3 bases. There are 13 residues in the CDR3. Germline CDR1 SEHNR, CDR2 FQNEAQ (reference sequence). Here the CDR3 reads CASSLGPNEKLFF. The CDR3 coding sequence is TGTGCCAGCAGCTTAGGGCCTAATGAAAAACTGTTTTTT.

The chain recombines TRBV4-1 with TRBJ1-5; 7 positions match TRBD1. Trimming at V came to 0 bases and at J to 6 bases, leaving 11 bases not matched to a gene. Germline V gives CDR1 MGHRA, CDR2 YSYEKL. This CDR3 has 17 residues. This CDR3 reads CASSQEGRQGYTQPQHF. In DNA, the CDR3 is TGCGCCAGCAGCCAAGAGGGTCGACAGGGTTATACTCAGCCCCAGCATTTT.

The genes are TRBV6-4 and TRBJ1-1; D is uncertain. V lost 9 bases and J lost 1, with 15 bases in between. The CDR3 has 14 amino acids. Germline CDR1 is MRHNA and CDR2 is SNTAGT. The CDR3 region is CASVPPGENTEAFF. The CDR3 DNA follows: TGTGCCAGTGTCCCGCCCGGAGAGAACACTGAAGCTTTCTTT.

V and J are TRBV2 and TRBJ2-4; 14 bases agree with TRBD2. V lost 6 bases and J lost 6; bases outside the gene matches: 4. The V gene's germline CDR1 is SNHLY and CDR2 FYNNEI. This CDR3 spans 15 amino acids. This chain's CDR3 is CASRRTSGGINIQYF. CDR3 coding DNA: TGTGCCAGCAGGCGGACTAGCGGGGGGATAAACATTCAGTACTTC.

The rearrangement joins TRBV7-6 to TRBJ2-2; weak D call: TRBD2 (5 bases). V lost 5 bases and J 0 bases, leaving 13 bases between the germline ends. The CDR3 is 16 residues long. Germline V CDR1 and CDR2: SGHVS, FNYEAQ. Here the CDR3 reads CASSHVDSSNTGELFF. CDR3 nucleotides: TGTGCCAGCAGCCACGTGGACTCATCGAACACCGGGGAGCTGTTTTTT.

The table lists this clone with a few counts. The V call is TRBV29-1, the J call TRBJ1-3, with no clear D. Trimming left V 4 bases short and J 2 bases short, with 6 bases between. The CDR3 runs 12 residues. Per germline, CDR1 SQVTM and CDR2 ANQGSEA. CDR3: CSVGQPGNTIYF. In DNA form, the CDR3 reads TGCAGCGTTGGGCAACCTGGAAACACCATATATTTT.

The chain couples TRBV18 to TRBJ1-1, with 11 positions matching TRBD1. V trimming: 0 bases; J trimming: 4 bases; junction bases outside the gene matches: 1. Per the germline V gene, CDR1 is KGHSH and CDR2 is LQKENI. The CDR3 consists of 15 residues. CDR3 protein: CASSPPGTGGTEAFF. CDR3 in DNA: TGTGCCAGCTCACCACCCGGGACAGGGGGCACTGAAGCTTTCTTT.

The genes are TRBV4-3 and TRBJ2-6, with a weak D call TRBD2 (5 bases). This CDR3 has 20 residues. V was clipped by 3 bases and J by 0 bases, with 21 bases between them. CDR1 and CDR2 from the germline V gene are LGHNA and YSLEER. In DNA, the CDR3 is TGCGCCAGCAGCCAGAACGGAGGAGGCTTCGGATTCTCTGGGGCCAACGTCCTGACTTTC. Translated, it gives CASSQNGGGFGFSGANVLTF.

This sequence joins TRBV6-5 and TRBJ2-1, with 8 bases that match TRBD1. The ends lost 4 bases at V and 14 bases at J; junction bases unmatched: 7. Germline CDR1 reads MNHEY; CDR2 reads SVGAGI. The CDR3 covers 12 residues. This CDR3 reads CASSFTQGVEFF. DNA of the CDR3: TGTGCCAGCAGTTTCACACAGGGGGTTGAGTTCTTC.

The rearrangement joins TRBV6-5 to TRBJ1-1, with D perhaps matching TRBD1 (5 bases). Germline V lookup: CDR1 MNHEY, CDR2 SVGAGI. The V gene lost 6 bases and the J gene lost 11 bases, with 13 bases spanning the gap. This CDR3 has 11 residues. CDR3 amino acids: CASRNQGDAFF. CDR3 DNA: TGTGCCAGCAGGAACCAGGGTGACGCTTTCTTT.